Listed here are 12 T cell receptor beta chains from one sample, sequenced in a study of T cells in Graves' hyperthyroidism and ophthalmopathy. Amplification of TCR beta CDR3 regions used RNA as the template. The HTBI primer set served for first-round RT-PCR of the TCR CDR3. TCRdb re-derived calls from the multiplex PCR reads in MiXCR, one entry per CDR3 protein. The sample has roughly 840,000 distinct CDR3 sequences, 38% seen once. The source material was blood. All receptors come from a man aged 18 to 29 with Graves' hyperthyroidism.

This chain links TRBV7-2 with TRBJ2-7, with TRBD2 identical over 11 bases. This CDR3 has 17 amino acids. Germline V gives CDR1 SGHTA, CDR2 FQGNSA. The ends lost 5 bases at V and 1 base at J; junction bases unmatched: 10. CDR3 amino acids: CASSGGLAASFSYEQYF. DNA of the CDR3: TGTGCCAGCAGCGGGGGACTAGCGGCGTCCTTTTCCTACGAGCAGTACTTC. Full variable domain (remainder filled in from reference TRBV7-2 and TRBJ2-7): GAGVSQSPSNKVTEKGKDVELRCDPISGHTALYWYRQSLGQGLEFLIYFQGNSAPDKSGLPSDRFSAERTGGSVSTLTIQRTQQEDSAVYLCASSGGLAASFSYEQYFGPGTRLTVT.

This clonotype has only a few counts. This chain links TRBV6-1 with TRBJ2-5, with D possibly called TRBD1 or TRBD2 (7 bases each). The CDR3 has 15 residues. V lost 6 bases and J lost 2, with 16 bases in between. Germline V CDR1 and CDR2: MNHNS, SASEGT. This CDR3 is CASRAGGVAQETQYF. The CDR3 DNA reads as TGTGCCAGCAGGGCAGGGGGGGTGGCACAAGAGACCCAGTACTTC.

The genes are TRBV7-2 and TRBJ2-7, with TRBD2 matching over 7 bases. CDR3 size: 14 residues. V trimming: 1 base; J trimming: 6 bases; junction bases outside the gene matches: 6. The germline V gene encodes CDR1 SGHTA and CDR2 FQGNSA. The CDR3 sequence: CASSLGRERGEQYF. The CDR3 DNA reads TGTGCCAGCAGCTTAGGGCGGGAGCGAGGCGAGCAGTACTTC.

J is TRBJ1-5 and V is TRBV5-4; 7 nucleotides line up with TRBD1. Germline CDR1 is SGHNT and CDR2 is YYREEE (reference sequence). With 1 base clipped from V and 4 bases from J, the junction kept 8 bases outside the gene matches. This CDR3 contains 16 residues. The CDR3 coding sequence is TGTGCCAGCAGCTTGTCGCCGGGGACAGCGAATCAGCCCCAGCATTTT. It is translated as CASSLSPGTANQPQHF. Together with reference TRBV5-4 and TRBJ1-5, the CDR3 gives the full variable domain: ETGVTQSPTHLIKTRGQQVTLRCSSQSGHNTVSWYQQALGQGPQFIFQYYREEENGRGNFPPRFSGLQFPNYSSELNVNALELDDSALYLCASSLSPGTANQPQHFGDGTRLSIL.

The CDR3 loop reads CSDPGQGNEQYF. The CDR3 DNA follows: TGCAGTGATCCGGGACAGGGCAACGAGCAGTACTTC. The chain couples TRBV20-1 to TRBJ2-7; 9 bases are shared with TRBD1. Trimming at V came to 7 bases and at J to 5 bases, leaving 6 bases not matched to a gene. The CDR3 contains 12 residues. The germline V gene has CDR1 DFQATT and CDR2 SNEGSKA (reference sequence).

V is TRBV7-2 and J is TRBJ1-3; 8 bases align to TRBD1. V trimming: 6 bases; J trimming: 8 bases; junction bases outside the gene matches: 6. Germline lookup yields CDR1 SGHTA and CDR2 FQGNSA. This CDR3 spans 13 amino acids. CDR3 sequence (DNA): TGTGCCAGCAGGAAACAGGGGGAATACACCATATATTTT. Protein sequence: CASRKQGEYTIYF. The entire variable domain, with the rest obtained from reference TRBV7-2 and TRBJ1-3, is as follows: GAGVSQSPSNKVTEKGKDVELRCDPISGHTALYWYRQSLGQGLEFLIYFQGNSAPDKSGLPSDRFSAERTGGSVSTLTIQRTQQEDSAVYLCASRKQGEYTIYFGEGSWLTVV.

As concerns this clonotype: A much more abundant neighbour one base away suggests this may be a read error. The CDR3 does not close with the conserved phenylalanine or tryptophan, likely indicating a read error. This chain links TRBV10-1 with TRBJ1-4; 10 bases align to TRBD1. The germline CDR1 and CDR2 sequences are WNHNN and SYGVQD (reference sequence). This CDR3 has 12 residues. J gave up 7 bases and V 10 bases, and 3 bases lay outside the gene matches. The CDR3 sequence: CAKTGGSEKLFL. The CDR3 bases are TGCGCCAAGACAGGGGGCAGTGAAAAACTGTTTCTT.

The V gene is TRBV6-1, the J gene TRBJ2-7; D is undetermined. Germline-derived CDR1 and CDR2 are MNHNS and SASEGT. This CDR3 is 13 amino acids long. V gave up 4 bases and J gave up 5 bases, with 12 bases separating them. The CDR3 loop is CASSGKFWDEQYF. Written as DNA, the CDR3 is TGTGCCAGCAGTGGGAAGTTTTGGGACGAGCAGTACTTC.

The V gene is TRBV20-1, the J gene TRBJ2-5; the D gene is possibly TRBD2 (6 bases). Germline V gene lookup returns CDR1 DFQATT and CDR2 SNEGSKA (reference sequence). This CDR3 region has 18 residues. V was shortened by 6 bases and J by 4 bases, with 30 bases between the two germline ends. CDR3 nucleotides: TGCAGTGCCACACCCGGTTCGAGATTGGGGGGAGGAGGAGAGACCCAGTACTTC. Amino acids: CSATPGSRLGGGGETQYF.

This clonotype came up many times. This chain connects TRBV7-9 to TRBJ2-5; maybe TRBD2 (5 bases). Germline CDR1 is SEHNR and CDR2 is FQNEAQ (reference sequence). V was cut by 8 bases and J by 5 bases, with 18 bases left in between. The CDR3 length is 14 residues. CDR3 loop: CASGELAEVETQYF. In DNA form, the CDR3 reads TGTGCCAGCGGGGAGCTGGCGGAAGTTGAGACCCAGTACTTC. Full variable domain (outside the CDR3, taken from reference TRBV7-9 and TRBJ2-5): DTGVSQNPRHKITKRGQNVTFRCDPISEHNRLYWYRQTLGQGPEFLTYFQNEAQLEKSRLLSDRFSAERPKGSFSTLEIQRTEQGDSAMYLCASGELAEVETQYFGPGTRLLVL.

The CDR3 sequence is CASSPSEGTTEAFF. In nucleotides, the CDR3 is TGTGCCAGCAGCCCCTCCGAAGGGACCACTGAAGCTTTCTTT. This chain links TRBV7-2 with TRBJ1-1; D possibly corresponds to TRBD1 (5 bases). V lost 5 bases to trimming and J lost 4 bases, with 14 bases between them. The CDR3 spans 14 residues. The V gene's germline CDR1 is SGHTA and CDR2 FQGNSA.

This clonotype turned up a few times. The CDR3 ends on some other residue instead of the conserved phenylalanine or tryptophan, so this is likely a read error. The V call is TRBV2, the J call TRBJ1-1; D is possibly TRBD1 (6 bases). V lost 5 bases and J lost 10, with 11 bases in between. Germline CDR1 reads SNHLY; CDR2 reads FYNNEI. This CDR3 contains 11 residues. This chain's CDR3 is CASSKGVAAFL. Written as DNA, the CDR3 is TGTGCCAGCAGTAAGGGGGTCGCAGCTTTCCTT.